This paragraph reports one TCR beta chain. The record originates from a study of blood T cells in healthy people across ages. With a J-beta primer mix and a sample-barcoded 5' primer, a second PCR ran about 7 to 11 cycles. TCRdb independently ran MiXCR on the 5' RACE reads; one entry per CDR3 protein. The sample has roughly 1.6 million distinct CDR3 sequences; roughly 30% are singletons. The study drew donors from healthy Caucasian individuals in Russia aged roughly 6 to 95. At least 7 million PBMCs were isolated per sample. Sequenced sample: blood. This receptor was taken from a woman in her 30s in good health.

The CDR3 region is CASRQAGGPFYNEQFF. In DNA form, the CDR3 reads TGTGCCAGCAGACAAGCGGGAGGGCCGTTTTACAATGAGCAGTTCTTC. The chain joins TRBV28 to TRBJ2-1, with TRBD2 matching 10 bases. This CDR3 has 16 amino acids. Germline values: CDR1 MDHEN, CDR2 SYDVKM. V lost 6 bases to trimming and J lost 4 bases; unmatched junction nucleotides: 9.